This T cell receptor (beta chain) appears in the sequencing data of a study of STAT5B mutations in CD4+ large granular lymphocyte leukemia (dated by TCRdb to between 2021 and 2024). At the level of the whole study: Among healthy controls, the CDR3 'QG' motif was associated with a particular HLA allele. The TCRbeta repertoires of CD4+ T-cell large granular lymphocyte leukemia patients were compared with the TCRbeta repertoires of healthy blood donors. The purity of purified fractions was confirmed by flow cytometry on FACSCanto II or FACSVerse to exceed 95% among lymphocytes.

The immunoSEQ assay at survey resolution was used to sequence TCRbeta rearrangements from genomic DNA. The published analysis was carried out like this. In the TCR sequencing data, the lowest productive clonotype frequency that could be detected was 2.59 x 10-5. Only productive TCRbeta rearrangements, defined as complete and in-frame sequences, were included in the analyses. Sample clonality was computed as Simpson clonality in the immunoSEQ Analyzer version 3.0. Based on frequency, clones were grouped as very rare, small, medium, large (1-20%) or hyperexpanded (>20%). Generation probabilities were estimated with OLGA 1.2.3, V-gene circos plots were made with VDJtools, specificities were searched in VDJdb, and CDR3 motifs were identified with GLIPH. TCRdb mirrors the immuneACCESS table, restricted to in-frame sequences. Some clones are absent from its copies; in checked studies, under half trace to an unresolved V gene, and the reason for the others is unknown. The D gene and trimming were derived from the DNA, and the V and J assignments and clone size from that table. This sample is represented by 22,000 or so clones; roughly 79% of them were singletons. The ten biggest clones cover 0.4% to 0.45% of the sample.

According to the germline V gene (reference sequence), CDR1 reads MNHNY and CDR2 reads SVGAGI. Reading from cysteine to phenylalanine, the CDR3 counts 15 amino acids. Only CDR3 DNA is held: 45 bases, read in frame from base 1. V is pared back by 6 bases and J by 0 bases, with 11 bases lying between the germline termini. Overall results and qualifications from the work: Enrichment of TRBV06-family usage was observed among the top patient clones (8/27) relative to healthy controls (2/35). Compared with healthy CD4+ repertoires, CD4-sorted patient repertoires appeared more clonal, and this difference remained even after the putative leukemic clones were removed. The data were not HLA-matched, and the relatively small sample size could explain the higher clonality seen in CD4+ compared with CD8+ T-LGLL. Main leukemic clonotypes were private to each patient, although approximately 25% of the main leukemic clonotypes were found at low frequency in the non-leukemic repertoires of other patients.

This clone was counted a few times. No cognate antigen has been identified for it. Base qualities are not provided; no much larger clone lies one nucleotide away. Buffy coats from 35 to 45 blood donors, supplied by the Finnish Red Cross blood service, were used as healthy controls. All TCR-sequenced material derived from peripheral blood: patient blood samples and healthy donor buffy coats. Peripheral blood mononuclear cells were isolated by Ficoll-Hypaque gradient centrifugation. CD4+ cells were purified magnetically from the buffy coats of healthy controls. The Gentra Puregene Cell and Tissue kit was used for genomic DNA extraction, and quantification was performed on a Qubit 2.0 fluorometer.

The rearranged chain carries TRBV6-6 and TRBJ2-2; TRBD2 could be the D gene, as 5 bases match. This receptor was identified in a human donor in good health. Material for sequencing was CD4+ T cells from blood buffy coats. The CDR3 amino acid sequence is: CASSPTGANTGELFF. At the DNA level, the sequence is TGTGCCAGCAGCCCGACCGGGGCGAACACCGGGGAGCTGTTTTTT.